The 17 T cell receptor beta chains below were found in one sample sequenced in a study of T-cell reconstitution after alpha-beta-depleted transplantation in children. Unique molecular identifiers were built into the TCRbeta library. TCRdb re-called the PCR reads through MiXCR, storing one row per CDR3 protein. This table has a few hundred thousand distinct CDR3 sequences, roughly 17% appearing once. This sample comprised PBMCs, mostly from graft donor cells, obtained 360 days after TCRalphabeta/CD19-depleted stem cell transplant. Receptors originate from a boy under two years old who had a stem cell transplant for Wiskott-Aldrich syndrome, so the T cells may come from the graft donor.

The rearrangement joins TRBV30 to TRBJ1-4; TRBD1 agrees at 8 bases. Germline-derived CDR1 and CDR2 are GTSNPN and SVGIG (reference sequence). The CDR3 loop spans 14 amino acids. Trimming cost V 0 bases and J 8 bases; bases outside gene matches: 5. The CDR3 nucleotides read TGTGCCTGGAGTGTCAGGGGGCGCCGGGAAAAACTGTTTTTT. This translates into CAWSVRGRREKLFF.

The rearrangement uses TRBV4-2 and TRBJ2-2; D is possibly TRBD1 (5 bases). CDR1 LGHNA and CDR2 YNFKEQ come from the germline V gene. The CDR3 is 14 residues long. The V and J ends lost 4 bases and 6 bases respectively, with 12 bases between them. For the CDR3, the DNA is TGTGCCAGCAGCCGACAGTTCGGCCCCGGGGAGCTGTTTTTT. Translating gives CASSRQFGPGELFF.

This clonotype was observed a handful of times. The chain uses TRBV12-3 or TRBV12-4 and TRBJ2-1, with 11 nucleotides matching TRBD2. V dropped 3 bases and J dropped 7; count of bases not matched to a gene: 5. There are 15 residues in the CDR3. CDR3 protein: CASSFGASGGNEQFF. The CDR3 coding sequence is TGTGCCAGCAGTTTCGGGGCTAGCGGGGGGAATGAGCAGTTCTTC.

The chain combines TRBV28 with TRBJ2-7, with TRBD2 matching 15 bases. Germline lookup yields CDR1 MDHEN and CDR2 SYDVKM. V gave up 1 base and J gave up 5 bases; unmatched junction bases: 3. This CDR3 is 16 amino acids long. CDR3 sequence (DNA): TGTGCCAGCAGTTTATTGGGACTAGCGGGGGGCCACGAGCAGTACTTC. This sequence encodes CASSLLGLAGGHEQYF.

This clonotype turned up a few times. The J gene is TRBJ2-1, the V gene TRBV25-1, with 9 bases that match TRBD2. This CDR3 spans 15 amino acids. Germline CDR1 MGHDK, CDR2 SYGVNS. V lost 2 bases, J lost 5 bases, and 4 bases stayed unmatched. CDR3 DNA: TGTGCCAGCAGTGAAGCGGGGGGGCCAAACAATGAGCAGTTCTTC. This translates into CASSEAGGPNNEQFF.

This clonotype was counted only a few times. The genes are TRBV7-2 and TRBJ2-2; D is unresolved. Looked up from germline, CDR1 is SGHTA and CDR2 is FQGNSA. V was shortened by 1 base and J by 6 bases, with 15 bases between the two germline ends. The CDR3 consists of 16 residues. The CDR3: CASSLVTPAYPGELFF. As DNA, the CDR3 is TGTGCCAGCAGCTTAGTTACCCCGGCCTATCCCGGGGAGCTGTTTTTT.

CDR3 bases: TGTGCCAGCAGCTCCTTACCGGGACTAGCGGGAGGCGAGACCCAGTACTTC. Translation: CASSSLPGLAGGETQYF. V gene TRBV7-9 combines with J gene TRBJ2-5; 15 positions agree with TRBD2. The CDR3 loop spans 17 amino acids. With V trimmed by 4 bases and J by 5 bases, 8 bases remained unmatched. From germline, CDR1 is SEHNR and CDR2 FQNEAQ (reference sequence).

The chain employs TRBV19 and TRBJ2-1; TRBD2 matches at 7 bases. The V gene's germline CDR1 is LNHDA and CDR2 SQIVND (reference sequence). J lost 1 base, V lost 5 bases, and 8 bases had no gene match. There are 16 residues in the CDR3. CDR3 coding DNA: TGTGCCAGTAGTTCAACCGGACTAGTATCCTACAATGAGCAGTTCTTC. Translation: CASSSTGLVSYNEQFF.

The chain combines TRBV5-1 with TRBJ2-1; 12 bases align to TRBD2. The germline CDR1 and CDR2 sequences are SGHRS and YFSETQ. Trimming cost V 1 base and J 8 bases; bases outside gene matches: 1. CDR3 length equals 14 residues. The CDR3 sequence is CASSLRLAGDEQFF. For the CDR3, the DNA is TGCGCCAGCAGCTTGAGACTAGCGGGAGATGAGCAGTTCTTC. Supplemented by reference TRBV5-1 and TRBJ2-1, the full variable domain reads KAGVTQTPRYLIKTRGQQVTLSCSPISGHRSVSWYQQTPGQGLQFLFEYFSETQRNKGNFPGRFSGRQFSNSRSEMNVSTLELGDSALYLCASSLRLAGDEQFFGPGTRLTVL.

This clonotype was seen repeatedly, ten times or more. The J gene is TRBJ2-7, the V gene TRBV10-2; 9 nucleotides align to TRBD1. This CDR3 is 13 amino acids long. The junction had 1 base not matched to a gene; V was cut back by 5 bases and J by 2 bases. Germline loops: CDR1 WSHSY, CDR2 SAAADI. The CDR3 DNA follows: TGCGCCAGCAGTTGGACAGGGGCCTACGAGCAGTACTTC. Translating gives CASSWTGAYEQYF.

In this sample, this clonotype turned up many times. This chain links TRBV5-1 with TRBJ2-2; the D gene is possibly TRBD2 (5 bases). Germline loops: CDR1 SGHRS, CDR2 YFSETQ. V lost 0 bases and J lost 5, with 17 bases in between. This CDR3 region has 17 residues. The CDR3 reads CASSLAGRGLRTGELFF. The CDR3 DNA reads TGCGCCAGCAGCTTGGCCGGACGGGGATTGAGGACCGGGGAGCTGTTTTTT.

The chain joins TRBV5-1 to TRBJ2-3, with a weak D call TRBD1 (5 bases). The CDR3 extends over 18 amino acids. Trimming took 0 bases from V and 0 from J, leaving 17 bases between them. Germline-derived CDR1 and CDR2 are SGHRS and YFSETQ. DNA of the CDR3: TGCGCCAGCAGCTTGGTCCCGACAGATCTTTCTAGCACAGATACGCAGTATTTT. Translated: CASSLVPTDLSSTDTQYF.

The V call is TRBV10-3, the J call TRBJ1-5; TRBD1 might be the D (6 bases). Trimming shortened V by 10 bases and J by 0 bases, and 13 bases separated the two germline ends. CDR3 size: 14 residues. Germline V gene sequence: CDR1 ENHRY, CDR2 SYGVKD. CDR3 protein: CATQGSYSNQPQHF. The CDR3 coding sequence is TGTGCCACTCAGGGGAGTTATAGCAATCAGCCCCAGCATTTT.

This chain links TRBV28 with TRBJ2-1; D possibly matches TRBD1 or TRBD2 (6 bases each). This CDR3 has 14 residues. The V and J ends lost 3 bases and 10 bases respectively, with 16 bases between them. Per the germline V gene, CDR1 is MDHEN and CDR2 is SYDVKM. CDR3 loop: CASSFNGGRREQFF. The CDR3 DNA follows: TGTGCCAGCAGTTTTAATGGGGGGCGAAGGGAGCAGTTCTTC.

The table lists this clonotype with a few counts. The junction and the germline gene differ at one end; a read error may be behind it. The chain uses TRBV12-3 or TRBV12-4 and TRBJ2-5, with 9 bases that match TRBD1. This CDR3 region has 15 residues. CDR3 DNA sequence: TGTGCCAGCAGTCCACGGGACAGGGCCCAAGGGACCCAGTACTTC. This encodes CASSPRDRAQGTQYF.

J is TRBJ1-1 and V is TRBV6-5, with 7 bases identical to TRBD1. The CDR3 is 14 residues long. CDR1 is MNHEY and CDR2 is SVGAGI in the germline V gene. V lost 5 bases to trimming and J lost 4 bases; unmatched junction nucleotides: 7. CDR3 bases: TGTGCCAGCAGTCTACAGGGGAGGGTCACTGAAGCTTTCTTT. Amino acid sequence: CASSLQGRVTEAFF.

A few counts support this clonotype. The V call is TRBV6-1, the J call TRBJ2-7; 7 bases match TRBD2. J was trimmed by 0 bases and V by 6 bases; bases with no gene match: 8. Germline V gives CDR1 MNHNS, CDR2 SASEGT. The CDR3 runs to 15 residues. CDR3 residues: CASRLARSPSYEQYF. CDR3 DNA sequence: TGTGCCAGCAGACTAGCGCGATCCCCCTCCTACGAGCAGTACTTC.